The 10 T cell receptor beta chains reported below all come from one sample, sequenced in a study of shared clonotypes between healthy human individuals. Sequencing used immunoSEQ multiplex PCR; TCRdb keeps in-frame clones, though not all of them. The table lists some 500,000 clones, almost 97% of them singletons, with 0.06% in the top ten. Sequences were obtained from naive CD4+ T cells sorted from blood. As for subset: CD45RA+ positively selected. The receptors come from a woman aged 25 to 39 in good health.

This CDR3 reads CASSLLATITGELFF. CDR3 sequence (DNA): TGTGCCAGCAGCCTCTTGGCTACCATCACCGGGGAGCTGTTTTTT. The genes are TRBV5-6 and TRBJ2-2; D unresolved. The germline V gene has CDR1 SGHDT and CDR2 YYEEEE. The CDR3 runs 15 residues. The V gene lost 4 bases and the J gene lost 4 bases, with 14 bases spanning the gap.

The chain is built from TRBV28 and TRBJ2-1; tentatively, D is TRBD2 (6 bases). Looked up from germline, CDR1 is MDHEN and CDR2 is SYDVKM. Between the trimmed V and J ends, which lost 5 bases and 4 bases, there was a span of 18 bases. CDR3 size: 16 residues. The CDR3 spells CASSGVAGIVYNEQFF. The CDR3 bases are TGTGCCAGCAGTGGCGTGGCGGGAATTGTTTACAATGAGCAGTTCTTC.

V gene TRBV5-4 combines with J gene TRBJ2-3; TRBD2 matches 13 bases. V shed 1 base and J 2 bases; nucleotides not matched to a gene: 4. Germline lookup yields CDR1 SGHNT and CDR2 YYREEE (reference sequence). The CDR3 is 17 amino acids. This CDR3 reads CASSLPGLAGYTDTQYF. In DNA form, the CDR3 reads TGTGCCAGCAGCTTGCCGGGACTAGCGGGGTACACAGATACGCAGTATTTT. Combining the CDR3 with reference TRBV5-4 and TRBJ2-3 gives the whole variable domain ETGVTQSPTHLIKTRGQQVTLRCSSQSGHNTVSWYQQALGQGPQFIFQYYREEENGRGNFPPRFSGLQFPNYSSELNVNALELDDSALYLCASSLPGLAGYTDTQYFGPGTRLTVL.

This clone was recorded a few times. The J gene is TRBJ2-7, the V gene TRBV18; D is possibly TRBD1 (6 bases). Germline CDR1 KGHSH, CDR2 LQKENI. CDR3 length: 12 residues. V lost 4 bases, J lost 3 bases, and 7 bases lay in between. The CDR3 DNA is TGTGCCAGCTCACGAGGGGGCTACGAGCAGTACTTC. Protein: CASSRGGYEQYF. Full variable domain (missing parts from reference TRBV18 and TRBJ2-7): NAGVMQNPRHLVRRRGQEARLRCSPMKGHSHVYWYRQLPEEGLKFMVYLQKENIIDESGMPKERFSAEFPKEGPSILRIQQVVRGDSAAYFCASSRGGYEQYFGPGTRLTVT.

The rearrangement joins TRBV13 to TRBJ2-1, with 7 bases lining up with TRBD2. V was pared by 5 bases and J by 0 bases, with 19 bases of the junction left unmatched. The germline CDR1 and CDR2 sequences are PRHDT and FYEKMQ (reference sequence). This CDR3 is built from 20 residues. For the CDR3, the DNA is TGTGCCAGCAGCCACATCGGTTGGGATCCTAGCGGAAGCTCCTACAATGAGCAGTTCTTC. This gives the protein CASSHIGWDPSGSSYNEQFF. Looking up the rest from reference TRBV13 and TRBJ2-1 gives the full variable domain: AAGVIQSPRHLIKEKRETATLKCYPIPRHDTVYWYQQGPGQDPQFLISFYEKMQSDKGSIPDRFSAQQFSDYHSELNMSSLELGDSALYFCASSHIGWDPSGSSYNEQFFGPGTRLTVL.

The chain combines TRBV5-4 with TRBJ2-3; 10 bases align to TRBD2. The CDR3 is made up of 18 amino acids. Germline V gene sequence: CDR1 SGHNT, CDR2 YYREEE (reference sequence). Trimming cost V 0 bases and J 4 bases; bases outside gene matches: 11. The CDR3 reads CASSLGWQLAGEPDTQYF. In nucleotides, the CDR3 is TGTGCCAGCAGCTTGGGATGGCAGCTAGCGGGAGAGCCAGATACGCAGTATTTT.

This chain uses TRBV6-1 with TRBJ2-5; TRBD1 agrees at 9 bases. TRBJ2-7 explains the end of the DNA better; the J call may be wrong. The V gene's germline CDR1 is MNHNS and CDR2 SASEGT. The CDR3 length is 15 residues. This CDR3 reads CASRSPGQGTYEQYF. The CDR3, as DNA: TGTGCCAGCAGGTCCCCGGGACAGGGAACCTACGAGCAGTACTTC.

This clone was detected once. The V call is TRBV5-6, the J call TRBJ2-7, with 8 nucleotides matching TRBD1. V was pared by 3 bases and J by 2 bases, with 10 bases of the junction left unmatched. Germline values: CDR1 SGHDT, CDR2 YYEEEE. This CDR3 is 16 amino acids long. The CDR3 DNA reads TGTGCCAGCAGCTCCACCCCGGACAGGGCCCCCTACGAGCAGTACTTC. Translated: CASSSTPDRAPYEQYF.

This clone was recorded once. The rearrangement uses TRBV19 and TRBJ2-7; possibly TRBD1 for D (5 bases). The germline V and J ends were trimmed by 3 bases and 5 bases, with 11 bases remaining between them. CDR3 size: 13 residues. In germline, CDR1 is LNHDA, CDR2 SQIVND (reference sequence). This CDR3 reads CASSMGLLDEQYF. Here the CDR3 DNA reads TGTGCCAGTAGTATGGGGCTGTTGGACGAGCAGTACTTC. Combining the CDR3 with reference TRBV19 and TRBJ2-7 gives the whole variable domain DGGITQSPKYLFRKEGQNVTLSCEQNLNHDAMYWYRQDPGQGLRLIYYSQIVNDFQKGDIAEGYSVSREKKESFPLTVTSAQKNPTAFYLCASSMGLLDEQYFGPGTRLTVT.

This clone was seen once. Other DNA sequences in this sample translate to the same CDR3. V usage is TRBV18 and J usage is TRBJ1-5; no clear D gene. CDR1 is KGHSH, CDR2 LQKENI, per germline. The CDR3 is 14 amino acids. Trimming left V 2 bases short and J 1 base short, with 6 bases between. CDR3 protein: CASSPGSSNQPQHF. Written as DNA, the CDR3 is TGTGCCAGCTCACCAGGGTCGAGCAATCAGCCCCAGCATTTT.